This TCR beta chain derives from a study of human T cells and chemical hapten exposure (dated by TCRdb to the early 2020s). Regarding the study in general: For sensitization, 2% DPC in acetone was applied to a roughly 2 cm by roughly 2 cm area of upper inner arm skin. Patients additionally received weekly therapeutic DPC doses to the scalp throughout the roughly 23-week study period. Patch tests used Finn chambers with 0.01% DPC on the upper back, scored after 6 days by International Contact Dermatitis Research Group standards. The patient cohort, mostly female, included alopecia areata with under or over 50% scalp involvement, alopecia totalis and alopecia universalis. Libraries were pooled for sequencing, and per-sample TCR yields varied mainly because of small differences in library volumes within the pool. Peripheral blood TCR repertoire changes were tracked in vivo in alopecia patients during primary and secondary sensitization to the hapten diphenylcyclopropenone (DPC). Blood was sampled from patients pre-sensitization (week 0) and at 2, 6 and about 24 weeks after DPC sensitization. Blood for TCR sequencing was provided by twenty-nine alopecia patients at one to four time points (pre-sensitization, 2, 6 and 24 weeks).

V lost 7 bases and J lost 9 bases; the stretch between them is 16 bases long. Measured from the cysteine to the phenylalanine, the CDR3 is 14 residues long. The CDR3 DNA has 42 bases and is translated from base 1. This clonotype was recorded many times. What antigen it recognizes has not been identified. The sample holds no much larger clone one base away, and base qualities are not on file. In light of the paper, this sample's time point label describes: patch test 1, 2 weeks after DPC sensitization. The label giving this sample's treatment or condition can be read as: therapeutic diphenylcyclopropenone sensitization with weekly scalp DPC. At every patch-test visit, the blood draw took place before the patch test was put on. To be eligible, patients had to be aged 18 to 70, diagnosed with alopecia and judged suitable for DPC therapy, while pregnant patients were excluded. Unfractionated whole blood was collected in Tempus Blood RNA tubes, and total RNA was extracted from that blood.

Overall study results and their limits: DPC sensitization did not change how many TCRs were above 1 in 1000 frequency, and no evidence was found of alterations in global repertoire structure. Expanded TCRs formed significantly more large CDR3 similarity clusters than pre-sensitization or healthy control sets, consistent with antigen-driven responses. Repeated subsampling changed both the strength of the expansion versus patch-test correlation and the threshold at which that correlation became significant. Because every patient had alopecia, a presumed autoimmune disease, the patients' immune response might differ from that of healthy individuals. Patch test score was positively correlated with the number of PT1 expanded TCRs, with significance at thresholds 8, 16 and 32 but not at 4.

The library relied on RACE. TCRdb lists the instrument as NextSeq 500. Library preparation attached unique molecular identifiers to individual cDNA molecules for quantitative, reproducible TCR counting. Each blood RNA sample was used to sequence both TCR alpha and TCR beta chains. Processing in the source paper ran as follows. Samples had a median of about 96,000 TCRs, with a range from about 23,224 to 750,000. V, J and CDR3 annotation of the TCR reads was performed with the Decombinator software suite. Every sample was subsampled to the same number of TCRs (28,000) for the PS versus PT1 abundance plots. Expanded TCRs were defined as absent before sensitization and observed at least eight times at the 2-week time point. TCRdb itself trimmed the public reads at Q25 with fastp, ran MiXCR and retained productive beta chains. Rows are unified per CDR3 protein, each entry keeping the most common DNA and genes. The V and J calls here are based on TCRdb, not the publication. In this sample the table shows about 120,000 distinct CDR3 sequences, roughly an eighth of which occur a single time. 0.7% to 0.95% of the sample is held by the ten biggest clonotypes.

Source: whole blood, taken in connection with sensitization to the hapten diphenylcyclopropenone (DPC). Rearrangement joined TRBV12-3 or TRBV12-4 to TRBJ1-6, with TRBD1 as a weak D call on 6 bases. This sequence was found in a man aged 18 to 30 with alopecia areata. Some clones in this sample may be carry-over from other donors' samples. CDR3 loop: CASTPDRTLSPLHF. The nucleotide sequence is TGTGCCAGCACTCCCGACAGGACTCTTTCACCCCTCCACTTT.